The rows below give T cell receptor beta chains drawn from one sample of a study of Ad26.COV2.S vaccination and SARS-CoV-2 variants. Sequencing used immunoSEQ multiplex PCR; TCRdb keeps in-frame clones, though not all of them. The sample has hundreds of thousands of clones, roughly 90% seen once. The sequenced sample was peripheral blood, obtained in a trial of Ad26.COV2.S vaccine versus placebo. These receptors were obtained from a person aged 18-65 years who received the Ad26.COV2.S COVID-19 vaccine or a placebo. The CDR3 runs from the conserved cysteine through the conserved F or W. The D gene is left open where the match is weak. A clone size is listed for some rows: how often the clone was seen (once, few, many), or a class if it is expanded.

abundance	v_gene	d_gene	j_gene	CDR3nt	CDR3aa
-	TRBV3-1/TRBV3-2	-	TRBJ1-5	TGTGCCAGCAGCCGAGATAATCAGCCCCAGCATTTT	CASSRDNQPQHF
-	TRBV3-1/TRBV3-2	-	TRBJ1-4	TGTGCCAGCAGCCAGCGGACCGCTAATGAAAAACTGTTTTTT	CASSQRTANEKLFF
-	TRBV9	-	TRBJ1-2	TGTGCCAGCGGTGGGAATGGCTACACCTTC	CASGGNGYTF
-	TRBV7-2	TRBD1	TRBJ1-5	TGTGCCAGCAGCCTTGGACAGGGGATGAATCAGCCCCAGCATTTT	CASSLGQGMNQPQHF
-	TRBV6-2/TRBV6-3	-	TRBJ2-2	TGTGCCAGCAGTGACAACAGGGGAGGCACCGGGGAGCTGTTTTTT	CASSDNRGGTGELFF
-	TRBV6-5	-	TRBJ2-1	TGTGCCAGCAGTCCCTACGGACTTGGAAACAATGAGCAGTTCTTC	CASSPYGLGNNEQFF
once	TRBV7-9	-	TRBJ2-7	TGTGCCAGCAGCTCCGAAAGCTCCTACGAGCAGTACTTC	CASSSESSYEQYF
-	TRBV7-8	-	TRBJ1-6	TGTGCCAGCAGCTTAACCCCAGGGTCCAAATCACCCCTCCACTTT	CASSLTPGSKSPLHF
-	TRBV24-1	TRBD1	TRBJ2-7	TGTGCCACCAGTGAACCCGGGACAGGGGTCCACGAGCAGTACTTC	CATSEPGTGVHEQYF
-	TRBV5-4	-	TRBJ1-2	TGTGCCAGCAGCTTGAGCGGGAGTAACTATGGCTACACCTTC	CASSLSGSNYGYTF
-	TRBV5-1	TRBD1	TRBJ1-4	TGCGCCAGCAGCACCGGACAGGCCGGCGGTGAAAAACTGTTTTTT	CASSTGQAGGEKLFF
-	TRBV7-3	-	TRBJ2-3	TGTGCCAGCAGCTTAGGGGTCGGGCGCTTCACAGATACGCAGTATTTT	CASSLGVGRFTDTQYF
once	TRBV7-9	-	TRBJ2-7	TGTGCCAGCAGCCCAGGACAGTCGCCCTACGAGCAGTACTTC	CASSPGQSPYEQYF
-	TRBV2	-	TRBJ1-2	TGTGCCAGCAGTGAGGTGGGAGGCTACACCTTC	CASSEVGGYTF
-	TRBV6-5	-	TRBJ1-2	TGTGCCAGCAGTAGGGGGGATGACTATGGCTACACCTTC	CASSRGDDYGYTF
-	TRBV2	-	TRBJ1-4	TGTGCCAGCAGTGAAGATAGACAGCTTAAACTGTTTTTT	CASSEDRQLKLFF
-	TRBV5-1	-	TRBJ1-3	TGCGCCAGCAGCCTGGACAGCGTGGCTGGAAACACCATATATTTT	CASSLDSVAGNTIYF
-	TRBV18	-	TRBJ1-2	TGTGCCAGCTCACCACCGGTCCGACAAACCTCCTATGGCTACACCTTC	CASSPPVRQTSYGYTF
-	TRBV6-5	TRBD2	TRBJ2-7	TGTGCCAGCAGTTACGGCGGGGGGGGTTCCTACGAGCAGTACTTC	CASSYGGGGSYEQYF
few	TRBV7-8	TRBD1	TRBJ2-7	TGTGCCAGCAGCCCTCGACAGGGTCTGGGTACCTACGAGCAGTACTTC	CASSPRQGLGTYEQYF
once	TRBV5-6	-	TRBJ2-5	TGTGCCAGCAGCTTCCGAACAGGGAGCGGAGAGACCCAGTACTTC	CASSFRTGSGETQYF
-	TRBV5-1	TRBD2	TRBJ2-7	TGCGCCAGCAGCTTGGTGGGCGGGAGGGTCTCCTACGAGCAGTACTTC	CASSLVGGRVSYEQYF
-	TRBV7-6	TRBD1	TRBJ2-5	TGTGCCAGCAGCTTCGTTGAGGGGGCGCGGGAGACCCAGTACTTC	CASSFVEGARETQYF
-	TRBV6-1	-	TRBJ1-4	TGTGCCAGCAGTGAAGGGGGGGAGCATGAAAAACTGTTTTTT	CASSEGGEHEKLFF
-	TRBV19	-	TRBJ2-3	TGTGCCAGTACCAAAACGGCAGGGTACACAGATACGCAGTATTTT	CASTKTAGYTDTQYF
-	TRBV7-9	-	TRBJ2-1	TGTGCCAGCAGCTTAGGCAGCGCCAATGAGCAGTTCTTC	CASSLGSANEQFF
-	TRBV7-9	-	TRBJ1-2	TGTGCCAGCAGCTTAATGGCGGCCATCGGCTACACCTTC	CASSLMAAIGYTF
-	TRBV5-4	TRBD2	TRBJ2-5	TGTGCCAGCAGCTCCGGGACTAGCCGGGAGACCCAGTACTTC	CASSSGTSRETQYF
-	TRBV4-2	TRBD1	TRBJ1-1	TGTGCCAGCAGCCCGACTGGGACAGGGGGCATGAACACTGAAGCTTTCTTT	CASSPTGTGGMNTEAFF
-	TRBV6-6	-	TRBJ2-2	TGTGCCAGCAGGCGGGGACCCGAGAACACCGGGGAGCTGTTTTTT	CASRRGPENTGELFF
once	TRBV7-9	-	TRBJ1-1	TGTGCCAGCAGCCTAGGGACGGCCACGAACACTGAAGCTTTCTTT	CASSLGTATNTEAFF
-	TRBV7-2	TRBD2	TRBJ2-3	TGTGCCAGCAGCTCAAACCGGGGGACTATTGTCACAGATACGCAGTATTTT	CASSSNRGTIVTDTQYF
-	TRBV19	-	TRBJ1-5	TGTGCCAGTAGTAGACAGTATAGCAATCAGCCCCAGCATTTT	CASSRQYSNQPQHF
-	TRBV5-1	TRBD2	TRBJ2-1	TGCGCCAGCAGCTTGTTGAATAGCGGGAACAATGAGCAGTTCTTC	CASSLLNSGNNEQFF
-	TRBV25-1	-	TRBJ2-5	TGTGCCAGCAGTGTAGGAGAGACCCAGTACTTC	CASSVGETQYF
-	TRBV2	-	TRBJ2-2	TGTGCCAGCAAATGGGGGAGCGGGGAGCTGTTTTTT	CASKWGSGELFF
-	TRBV19	TRBD2	TRBJ2-1	TGTGCCAGTAGTCGTGATTTAGCGGGAAGCTCCTACAATGAGCAGTTCTTC	CASSRDLAGSSYNEQFF
-	TRBV3-1/TRBV3-2	TRBD1	TRBJ1-2	TGTGCCAGCAGCCAAGGGGCCCCCCCGGGACAGGGAGGCTACACCTTC	CASSQGAPPGQGGYTF
-	TRBV5-1	TRBD1	TRBJ2-1	TGCGCCAGCAGCTTGTCGGGACAGGGGTCCTACAATGAGCAGTTCTTC	CASSLSGQGSYNEQFF
-	TRBV5-1	TRBD1	TRBJ2-7	TGCGCCAGCAGCTTGGCCTTAGGACAGGGGGCCTACGAGCAGTACTTC	CASSLALGQGAYEQYF
-	TRBV2	-	TRBJ2-7	TGTGCCAGCTTAAGACAGAAACCCTACGAGCAGTACTTC	CASLRQKPYEQYF
-	TRBV7-9	TRBD1	TRBJ1-4	TGTGCCAGCAGCCTTACCGGGACAGGGGGCGGCGAAAAACTGTTTTTT	CASSLTGTGGGEKLFF
-	TRBV19	-	TRBJ1-5	TGTGCCAGCTCCTATAGCAATCAGCCCCAGCATTTT	CASSYSNQPQHF
-	TRBV24-1	-	TRBJ2-3	TGTGCCACCAGTGACACGGGGACAGATACGCAGTATTTT	CATSDTGTDTQYF
-	TRBV29-1	TRBD2	TRBJ2-3	TGCAGCGTAGCCCGACTATTGGGCCTGGGCGCGGGGGGGACCACAGATACGCAGTATTTT	CSVARLLGLGAGGTTDTQYF
-	TRBV18	-	TRBJ1-1	TGTGCCAGCTCACCGGTTCCCCTACAGAACACTGAAGCTTTCTTT	CASSPVPLQNTEAFF
once	TRBV7-6	TRBD2	TRBJ2-2	TGTGCCAGCAACCCCAAGGCTAGCGGGAGTCCCGGGGAGCTGTTTTTT	CASNPKASGSPGELFF
-	TRBV5-8	-	TRBJ2-2	TGTGCCAGCAGCTTCAAGGGGTCTAGCCCCCGACCTGGGGAGCTGTTTTTT	CASSFKGSSPRPGELFF
-	TRBV12-5	-	TRBJ2-7	TGTGCTAGTGCCTTGGATATCGGGTCAGCCTACGAGCAGTACTTC	CASALDIGSAYEQYF
-	TRBV4-2	-	TRBJ2-1	TGTGCCAGCAGCCTTACTAGAAATGAGCAGTTCTTC	CASSLTRNEQFF
-	TRBV27	-	TRBJ2-1	TGTGCCAGCAGTTCCGGACAGTCCTACAATGAGCAGTTCTTC	CASSSGQSYNEQFF
-	TRBV7-3	-	TRBJ2-1	TGTGCCAGCAGGTCAGGGGCCAATGAGCAGTTCTTC	CASRSGANEQFF
-	TRBV7-7	TRBD1	TRBJ2-6	TGTGCCAGCAGCCTACAGGGGGCGGTCCACTCTGGGGCCAACGTCCTGACTTTC	CASSLQGAVHSGANVLTF
-	TRBV19	-	TRBJ2-2	TGTGCCAGTCATATCACCGGGGAGCTGTTTTTT	CASHITGELFF
-	TRBV7-9	TRBD1	TRBJ1-4	TGTGCCAGCAGCTTAGGGACAGGGGCTGAAAAACTGTTTTTT	CASSLGTGAEKLFF